The 17 T cell receptor beta chains given below trace back to one sample, sequenced in a study of beta chain features in type 1 diabetes. Expressed TCRB transcripts got sequenced, as all isolated RNA was reverse transcribed. Profiling relied on immunoSEQ multiplex PCR, and the TCRdb table lists in-frame clones only, not all of them. The data contain about 900,000 clones, 15% to 20% of them singletons. The sample comprised naive CD4+ T cells from blood. These receptors all stem from a woman younger than 35 in good health.

This sequence joins TRBV4-2 and TRBJ1-3; D not resolved. Per the germline V gene, CDR1 is LGHNA and CDR2 is YNFKEQ. V lost 0 bases and J lost 0, with 9 bases in between. The CDR3 runs 16 residues. CDR3: CASSQEWFLSGNTIYF. In nucleotides, the CDR3 is TGTGCCAGCAGCCAAGAGTGGTTCCTCTCTGGAAACACCATATATTTT.

CDR3 coding DNA: TGTGCCAGCACCACGCCAGGGTCCGGAAACACCATATATTTT. It encodes CASTTPGSGNTIYF. The V gene is TRBV5-4, the J gene TRBJ1-3, with a tentative D call TRBD1 (5 bases). Germline V gene lookup returns CDR1 SGHNT and CDR2 YYREEE (reference sequence). Trimming stripped 6 bases from V and 4 bases from J, with 14 bases between. The CDR3 sequence is 14 residues long.

In this sample, this clone turned up a few times. The V gene is TRBV20-1, the J gene TRBJ2-7, with D unresolved. CDR3 size: 10 residues. Germline CDR1 reads DFQATT; CDR2 reads SNEGSKA (reference sequence). Trimming took 5 bases from V and 3 from J, leaving 5 bases between them. The CDR3 DNA reads TGCAGTGCTCTATACTACGAGCAGTACTTC. Protein: CSALYYEQYF.

This clone has more than one count but fewer than ten. Other DNA sequences in this sample translate to the same CDR3. In DNA form, the CDR3 reads TGTGCCAGCAGCCCCCGCAGGGGCTATGGCTACACCTTC. It is translated as CASSPRRGYGYTF. The chain employs TRBV7-9 and TRBJ1-2, with TRBD1 as a possible D gene (6 bases). The CDR3 runs to 13 residues. Germline CDR1 reads SEHNR; CDR2 reads FQNEAQ (reference sequence). Between the trimmed V and J ends, which lost 5 bases and 4 bases, there was a span of 11 bases.

This clone was counted only a few times. The genes are TRBV10-3 and TRBJ2-7; D unclear. This CDR3 contains 15 residues. V lost 6 bases to trimming and J lost 4 bases, with 19 bases between them. The germline gives CDR1 ENHRY, CDR2 SYGVKD. The CDR3 DNA sequence: TGTGCCATCAGGGGAAGGACGGGTCAGGCGTACGAGCAGTACTTC. This sequence encodes CAIRGRTGQAYEQYF.

In this sample, this clone turned up a few times. The chain recombines TRBV7-3 with TRBJ2-3, with a possible D match to TRBD2 (5 bases). V gave up 4 bases and J gave up 5 bases, with 16 bases separating them. This CDR3 contains 15 residues. Germline assignment: CDR1 SGHTA and CDR2 FQGTGA. The CDR3, as DNA: TGTGCCAGCAGCTCCTCCGGTCTAGCAATAGATACGCAGTATTTT. It codes for CASSSSGLAIDTQYF.

The chain has TRBV28 and TRBJ1-2; D may be TRBD1 (6 bases). Germline values: CDR1 MDHEN, CDR2 SYDVKM. This CDR3 is 14 amino acids long. The germline V and J ends were trimmed by 3 bases and 7 bases, with 15 bases remaining between them. DNA of the CDR3: TGTGCCAGCAGTTTGGGGAACAGGGTATTTGGCTACACCTTC. Its protein product is CASSLGNRVFGYTF.

This clone appeared a few times. The chain uses TRBV27 and TRBJ1-4, with D uncertain. Trimming shortened V by 4 bases and J by 4 bases, and 7 bases separated the two germline ends. The CDR3 runs to 13 residues. In germline, CDR1 is MNHEY, CDR2 SMNVEV (reference sequence). This CDR3 reads CASSSTRNEKLFF. The CDR3 bases are TGTGCCAGCAGTTCAACCCGTAATGAAAAACTGTTTTTT.

This clone was seen more than once but under ten times. The J gene is TRBJ2-1, the V gene TRBV19, with TRBD2 identical over 8 bases. V gave up 2 bases and J gave up 5 bases; unmatched junction bases: 8. The CDR3 is 16 amino acids. Germline V gives CDR1 LNHDA, CDR2 SQIVND (reference sequence). The chain's CDR3 is CASSISAGAGHNEQFF. In nucleotides, the CDR3 is TGTGCCAGTAGTATATCAGCGGGAGCAGGGCACAATGAGCAGTTCTTC.

The rearrangement links TRBV7-9 to TRBJ1-2; 7 bases are a match to TRBD1. The CDR3 runs to 17 residues. From germline, CDR1 is SEHNR and CDR2 FQNEAQ (reference sequence). V lost 6 bases and J lost 4; bases outside the gene matches: 17. CDR3 DNA sequence: TGTGCCAGCAGTTCCTATACGATCCGACAGGGCCTCTATGGCTACACCTTC. Translating it yields CASSSYTIRQGLYGYTF.

V gene TRBV19 combines with J gene TRBJ1-1; D is undetermined. The V gene lost 5 bases and the J gene lost 0 bases, with 13 bases spanning the gap. This CDR3 has 15 amino acids. Germline assignment: CDR1 LNHDA and CDR2 SQIVND (reference sequence). CDR3 loop: CASSGRRGMNTEAFF. CDR3 nucleotides: TGTGCCAGTAGTGGACGCAGAGGCATGAACACTGAAGCTTTCTTT.

The chain carries TRBV7-2 and TRBJ2-1, with D unclear. V was clipped by 3 bases and J by 0 bases, with 6 bases between them. Germline lookup yields CDR1 SGHTA and CDR2 FQGNSA. CDR3 length: 14 amino acids. The DNA of the CDR3 is TGTGCCAGCAGCTTCGCAAGCTCCTACAATGAGCAGTTCTTC. Translation: CASSFASSYNEQFF.

As concerns this clone: The identical CDR3 is also encoded by other nucleotide sequences in the sample. V gene TRBV6-6 combines with J gene TRBJ2-5, with D possibly TRBD1 on 5 matching bases. Germline CDR1 is MNHNY and CDR2 is SVGAGI (reference sequence). The V end lost 2 bases, the J end lost 4 bases, and 8 bases lay between the germline ends. This CDR3 is 13 amino acids long. The CDR3 DNA is TGTGCCAGCAGTTACAGGGGTGGAGAGACCCAGTACTTC. This gives the protein CASSYRGGETQYF.

This clone was detected only a few times. The chain combines TRBV10-1 with TRBJ1-1; the D is unclear. Germline assignment: CDR1 WNHNN and CDR2 SYGVQD (reference sequence). V lost 0 bases and J 5 bases, leaving 7 bases between the germline ends. The CDR3 contains 13 residues. The CDR3 region is CASSESLGTEAFF. In DNA, the CDR3 is TGCGCCAGCAGTGAGTCTCTCGGGACTGAAGCTTTCTTT.

The gene calls are TRBV9 and TRBJ2-7; no clear D. Trimming took off 0 bases at V and 2 bases at J, with 9 bases between the two ends. The germline V gene encodes CDR1 SGDLS and CDR2 YYNGEE. The CDR3 runs 14 residues. CDR3 loop: CASSVGPETYEQYF. CDR3 nucleotide sequence: TGTGCCAGCAGCGTAGGACCGGAAACCTACGAGCAGTACTTC.

The sample holds a few counts of this clone. This chain connects TRBV4-3 to TRBJ2-1; 7 bases are shared with TRBD1. V trimming: 0 bases; J trimming: 0 bases; junction bases outside the gene matches: 14. There are 20 residues in the CDR3. Per the germline V gene, CDR1 is LGHNA and CDR2 is YSLEER. CDR3 residues: CASSQEGTATAVSSYNEQFF. CDR3 nucleotide sequence: TGCGCCAGCAGCCAAGAAGGGACAGCCACAGCGGTAAGCTCCTACAATGAGCAGTTCTTC.

This clone has just a few counts. The genes are TRBV7-2 and TRBJ2-3; perhaps TRBD2 as D (5 bases). Trimming removed 0 bases at V and 1 base at J, with 11 bases between. CDR3 length equals 16 residues. Germline CDR1 and CDR2: SGHTA and FQGNSA. CDR3 bases: TGTGCCAGCAGCTTAGCGCGGCTAGCCGGCACAGATACGCAGTATTTT. Translating it yields CASSLARLAGTDTQYF.